These 5 T cell receptor beta chains were all obtained from the same sample, sequenced in a study of T cells after yellow fever vaccination. Each CDR3 protein is one row after TCRdb ran MiXCR on the 5' RACE reads. The sample yields some 290,000 distinct CDR3 sequences, about 10% seen once. Specimen: CD4+ T cells sorted from PBMCs, collected 45 days after the yellow fever booster vaccination. The source of these receptors is a young man who received the YFV17D yellow fever vaccine.

The rearrangement joins TRBV10-3 to TRBJ1-6, with D uncertain. Trimming stripped 3 bases from V and 8 bases from J, with 5 bases between. This CDR3 is 12 amino acids long. In germline, CDR1 is ENHRY, CDR2 SYGVKD. CDR3 bases: TGTGCCATCAGTGACGGGGATTCACCCCTCCACTTT. This gives the protein CAISDGDSPLHF.

This clonotype was seen many times. The V call is TRBV12-3 or TRBV12-4, the J call TRBJ1-3; weak D call: TRBD1 (5 bases). V was shortened by 5 bases and J by 9 bases, with 17 bases between the two germline ends. The CDR3 has 14 amino acids. CDR3 sequence (DNA): TGTGCCAGCAGTCCCGGGACCGGGTTTTTCACCATATATTTT. Protein sequence: CASSPGTGFFTIYF.

This clonotype was detected only a few times. CDR3 nucleotide sequence: TGTGCCGCTAACAGGGACCGCCGTGGCTACACCTTC. This sequence encodes CAANRDRRGYTF. The rearrangement uses TRBV6-2 or TRBV6-3 and TRBJ1-2, with a possible D match to TRBD1 (6 bases). V lost 11 bases, J lost 7 bases, and 17 bases lay in between. Per germline, CDR1 MNHEY and CDR2 SVGEGT. The CDR3 extends over 12 amino acids.

The chain has TRBV7-9 and TRBJ2-2; D is ambiguous. Germline V gene data show CDR1 as SEHNR and CDR2 as FQNEAQ (reference sequence). Trimming shortened V by 1 base and J by 0 bases, and 3 bases separated the two germline ends. The CDR3 is 14 residues long. For the CDR3, the DNA is TGTGCCAGCAGCTTAGGTTCGAACACCGGGGAGCTGTTTTTT. Its protein is CASSLGSNTGELFF.

CDR3 region: CASGSEAGANVLTF. The CDR3 nucleotides read TGTGCCAGCGGAAGCGAAGCTGGGGCCAACGTCCTGACTTTC. The genes are TRBV12-3 or TRBV12-4 and TRBJ2-6, with no clear D. This CDR3 has 14 residues. V shed 8 bases and J shed 2 bases, with 10 bases lying between them.